This is a list of T cell receptor beta chains from one sample in a study of T cells in Graves' hyperthyroidism and ophthalmopathy. TCRdb recomputed calls from the multiplex PCR reads with MiXCR, one row per CDR3 protein. The table lists about 590,000 distinct CDR3 sequences, 15% to 19% of them singletons, with less than 9.5% in the top ten. What was sequenced was blood. The source of these receptors is a woman aged 30 to 39 with Graves' hyperthyroidism. Both conserved end residues are part of each CDR3. A D gene is named only where the DNA matches it firmly. Expanded clones get a size class; other rows say once, few or many, or leave the size out.

cdr3_length | clone_size | j_call | d_call | v_call | cdr3_aa | cdr3_nt
17 | few | TRBJ2-1 | TRBD2 | TRBV30 | CAGRRTSGRVSYNEQFF | TGTGCCGGAAGAAGGACTAGCGGGAGGGTCTCCTACAATGAGCAGTTCTTC
15 | medium-sized | TRBJ2-7 | TRBD2 | TRBV2 | CASNRLAGGPNEQYF | TGTGCCAGCAATCGGCTAGCGGGAGGGCCAAACGAGCAGTACTTC
14 | many | TRBJ2-5 | NA | TRBV20-1 | CSARGERGRETQYF | TGCAGTGCTAGGGGAGAGAGGGGAAGGGAGACCCAGTACTTC
14 | many | TRBJ2-7 | NA | TRBV7-8 | CASSLGADIYEQYF | TGTGCCAGCAGCTTAGGAGCGGATATCTACGAGCAGTACTTC
17 | NA | TRBJ2-7 | NA | TRBV6-1 | CASSEGPTAGGAYEQYF | TGTGCCAGCAGTGAGGGACCGACAGCCGGTGGGGCCTACGAGCAGTACTTC
16 | many | TRBJ1-5 | NA | TRBV19 | CASSSPSGGGNQPQHF | TGTGCCAGTAGTTCCCCGTCGGGGGGAGGCAATCAGCCCCAGCATTTT
15 | NA | TRBJ1-1 | TRBD1 | TRBV19 | CASSPAGGFNTEAFF | TGTGCCAGTAGCCCCGCAGGGGGGTTCAACACTGAAGCTTTCTTT
15 | many | TRBJ2-3 | TRBD1 | TRBV30 | CAWSEGQGYTDTQYF | TGTGCCTGGAGTGAGGGACAGGGGTACACAGATACGCAGTATTTT
13 | few | TRBJ2-5 | NA | TRBV24-1 | CATSAWTSETQYF | TGTGCCACCAGTGCCTGGACGTCGGAGACCCAGTACTTC
13 | many | TRBJ1-6 | NA | TRBV20-1 | CSARRGEDSPLHF | TGCAGTGCTAGACGGGGGGAAGATTCACCCCTCCACTTT
13 | few | TRBJ1-4 | NA | TRBV19 | CASSIDGNEKLFF | TGTGCCAGTAGTATCGACGGTAATGAAAAACTGTTTTTT
16 | NA | TRBJ2-2 | TRBD2 | TRBV13 | CASSEATSENTGELFF | TGTGCCAGCAGCGAAGCGACTAGCGAGAACACCGGGGAGCTGTTTTTT
14 | NA | TRBJ1-3 | NA | TRBV6-1 | CASSDFASGNTIYF | TGTGCCAGCAGTGATTTTGCCTCTGGAAACACCATATATTTT